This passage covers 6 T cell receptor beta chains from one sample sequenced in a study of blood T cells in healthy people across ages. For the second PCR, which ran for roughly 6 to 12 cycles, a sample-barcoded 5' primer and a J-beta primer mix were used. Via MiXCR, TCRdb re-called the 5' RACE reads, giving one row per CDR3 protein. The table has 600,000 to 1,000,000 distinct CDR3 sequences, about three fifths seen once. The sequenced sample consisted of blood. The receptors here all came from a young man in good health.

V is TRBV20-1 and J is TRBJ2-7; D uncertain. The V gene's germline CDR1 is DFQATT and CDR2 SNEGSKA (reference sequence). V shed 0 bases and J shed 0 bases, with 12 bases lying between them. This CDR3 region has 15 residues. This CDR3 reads CSARDPQTSSYEQYF. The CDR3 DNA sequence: TGCAGTGCTAGAGATCCCCAAACAAGCTCCTACGAGCAGTACTTC.

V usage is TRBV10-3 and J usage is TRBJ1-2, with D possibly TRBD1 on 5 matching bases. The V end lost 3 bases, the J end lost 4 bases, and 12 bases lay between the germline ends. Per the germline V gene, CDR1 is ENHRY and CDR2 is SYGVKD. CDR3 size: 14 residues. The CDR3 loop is CAISDQQGPYGYTF. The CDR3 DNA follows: TGTGCCATCAGTGATCAGCAGGGACCCTATGGCTACACCTTC.

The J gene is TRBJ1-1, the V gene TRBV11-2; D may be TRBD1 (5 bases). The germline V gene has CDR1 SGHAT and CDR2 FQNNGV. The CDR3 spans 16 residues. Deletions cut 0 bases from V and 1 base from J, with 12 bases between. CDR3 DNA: TGTGCCAGCAGCTTAGAGGGGTGGCAGGGGAACACTGAAGCTTTCTTT. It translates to CASSLEGWQGNTEAFF.

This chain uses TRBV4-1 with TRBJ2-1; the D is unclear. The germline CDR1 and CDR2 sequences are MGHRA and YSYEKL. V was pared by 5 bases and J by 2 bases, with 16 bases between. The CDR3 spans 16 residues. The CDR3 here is CASSEVWDQPYNEQFF. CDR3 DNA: TGCGCCAGCAGCGAAGTGTGGGATCAGCCCTACAATGAGCAGTTCTTC.

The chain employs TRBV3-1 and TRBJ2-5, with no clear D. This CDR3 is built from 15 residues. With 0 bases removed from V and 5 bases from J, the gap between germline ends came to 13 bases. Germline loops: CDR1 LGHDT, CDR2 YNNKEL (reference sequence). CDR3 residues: CASSQDRSRWETQYF. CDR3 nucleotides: TGTGCCAGCAGCCAAGATCGAAGCCGGTGGGAGACCCAGTACTTC.

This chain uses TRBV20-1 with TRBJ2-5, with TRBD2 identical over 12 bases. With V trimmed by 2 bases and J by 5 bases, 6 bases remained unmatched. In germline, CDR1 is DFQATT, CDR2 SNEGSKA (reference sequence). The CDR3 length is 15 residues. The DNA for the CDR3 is TGCAGTGCTAGAACTAGCGGGAGGCGTGGGGAGACCCAGTACTTC. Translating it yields CSARTSGRRGETQYF.